The 20 T cell receptor beta chains reported below all come from one sample, sequenced in a study of OX40 agonist ivuxolimab in advanced cancers. TCRdb's copy holds only in-frame clones and misses some; the assay was immunoSEQ multiplex PCR. Of approximately 60,000 clones in the sample, approximately 82% were seen once. The sequencing used CD4+ or CD8+ T cells sorted from blood, collected in a trial of the OX40 agonist ivuxolimab. The origin of the receptors is an adult with an advanced solid tumor such as melanoma, head and neck, liver or kidney cancer.

The chain carries TRBV6-1 and TRBJ1-1; unclear D gene. CDR1 is MNHNS and CDR2 is SASEGT in the germline V gene. CDR3 length: 14 amino acids. With 7 bases removed from V and 6 bases from J, the gap between germline ends came to 18 bases. The CDR3 loop reads CASIMMSGGPEAFF. The CDR3 DNA reads TGTGCCAGCATTATGATGAGTGGAGGCCCTGAAGCTTTCTTT.

This rearrangement joins TRBV11-2 to TRBJ1-5; TRBD1 is a possible D gene (6 bases). Germline CDR1 reads SGHAT; CDR2 reads FQNNGV. This CDR3 region has 13 residues. V was shortened by 5 bases and J by 6 bases, with 11 bases between the two germline ends. The CDR3: CASSVVGAQPQHF. In DNA, the CDR3 is TGTGCCAGCAGCGTAGTGGGGGCTCAGCCCCAGCATTTT. Drawing the rest from reference TRBV11-2 and TRBJ1-5, the complete variable domain is EAGVAQSPRYKIIEKRQSVAFWCNPISGHATLYWYQQILGQGPKLLIQFQNNGVVDDSQLPKDRFSAERLKGVDSTLKIQPAKLEDSAVYLCASSVVGAQPQHFGDGTRLSIL.

The rearrangement joins TRBV6-1 to TRBJ2-5; the D is unclear. V shed 1 base and J shed 3 bases, with 9 bases lying between them. The germline V gene has CDR1 MNHNS and CDR2 SASEGT. The CDR3 length is 14 residues. The CDR3 DNA is TGTGCCAGCAGTGAAGAGTGGGCTAAAGAGACCCAGTACTTC. Translated: CASSEEWAKETQYF.

In DNA form, the CDR3 reads TGCGCCAGCAGCGAGACGATTATCCCGAATTCACCCCTCCACTTT. Its protein product is CASSETIIPNSPLHF. The chain combines TRBV5-1 with TRBJ1-6; D remains ambiguous. With 4 bases removed from V and 7 bases from J, the gap between germline ends came to 15 bases. There are 15 residues in the CDR3. The germline CDR1 and CDR2 sequences are SGHRS and YFSETQ.

The CDR3 spells CASSSPGTGADEQYF. The CDR3 DNA follows: TGTGCCAGCAGCAGTCCCGGGACAGGGGCCGACGAGCAGTACTTC. The chain uses TRBV9 and TRBJ2-7, with TRBD1 matching 10 bases. Trimming removed 4 bases from V and 5 bases from J; junction bases left unmatched: 9. The CDR3 is made up of 15 amino acids. From germline, CDR1 is SGDLS and CDR2 YYNGEE.

This rearrangement joins TRBV27 to TRBJ2-7, with a tentative D call TRBD1 (6 bases). V was cut by 5 bases and J by 0 bases, with 14 bases left in between. Looked up from germline, CDR1 is MNHEY and CDR2 is SMNVEV (reference sequence). This CDR3 is 15 amino acids long. The CDR3 DNA reads TGTGCCAGCAGTATTTTACAGGGAAGCTCCTACGAGCAGTACTTC. Its translation is CASSILQGSSYEQYF.

The J gene is TRBJ2-2, the V gene TRBV11-3; 8 bases agree with TRBD1. Germline V gives CDR1 SGHNT, CDR2 YENEEA. Trimming cost V 5 bases and J 3 bases; bases outside gene matches: 11. The CDR3 has 17 residues. CDR3 region: CASSPLNRGADTGELFF. The DNA of the CDR3 is TGTGCCAGCAGCCCCCTGAACAGGGGGGCCGACACCGGGGAGCTGTTTTTT.

The V and J genes are TRBV7-9 and TRBJ2-7, with no clear D. V lost 3 bases and J 4 bases, leaving 7 bases between the germline ends. This CDR3 has 12 amino acids. Germline V CDR1 and CDR2: SEHNR, FQNEAQ (reference sequence). CDR3 residues: CASSFFLYEQYF. The CDR3 coding sequence is TGTGCCAGCAGCTTCTTTCTATACGAGCAGTACTTC.

In this sample, this clone turned up once. The chain has TRBV5-1 and TRBJ1-1; no firm D call. Trimming cost V 1 base and J 0 bases, with 7 bases left between them. CDR1 is SGHRS, CDR2 YFSETQ, per germline. This CDR3 has 14 amino acids. CDR3 amino acids: CASSLSQMNTEAFF. In nucleotides, the CDR3 is TGCGCCAGCAGCTTGAGCCAGATGAACACTGAAGCTTTCTTT.

This rearrangement joins TRBV6-1 to TRBJ2-1; D gene unclear. The CDR3 covers 14 residues. Trimming removed 4 bases from V and 0 bases from J, with 7 bases in between. Germline assignment: CDR1 MNHNS and CDR2 SASEGT. CDR3 bases: TGTGCCAGCAGTGGAATGAGCTCCTACAATGAGCAGTTCTTC. This encodes CASSGMSSYNEQFF.

The chain recombines TRBV5-8 with TRBJ1-1, with D hard to call. V lost 1 base and J 3 bases, leaving 10 bases between the germline ends. Germline CDR1 reads SGHTS; CDR2 reads YDEGEE. The CDR3 extends over 14 amino acids. CDR3 protein: CASSLWARHTEAFF. In DNA form, the CDR3 reads TGTGCCAGCAGCTTGTGGGCCAGGCACACTGAAGCTTTCTTT.

The rearrangement uses TRBV27 and TRBJ1-5; possible D gene TRBD1, 6 bases. V lost 1 base and J lost 0, with 13 bases in between. This CDR3 has 17 residues. From germline, CDR1 is MNHEY and CDR2 SMNVEV (reference sequence). CDR3 DNA: TGTGCCAGCAGTTTATTCGGGACACCTCGTAGCAATCAGCCCCAGCATTTT. It is translated as CASSLFGTPRSNQPQHF.

The V call is TRBV5-1, the J call TRBJ1-1; D is ambiguous. Germline loops: CDR1 SGHRS, CDR2 YFSETQ. The germline V and J ends were trimmed by 2 bases and 1 base, with 9 bases remaining between them. CDR3 size: 14 residues. The chain's CDR3 is CASSLGSTNTEAFF. CDR3 coding DNA: TGCGCCAGCAGCTTAGGCAGCACGAACACTGAAGCTTTCTTT.

This clone was found once. The rearrangement uses TRBV7-8 and TRBJ2-5, with 7 bases that match TRBD1. V trimming: 5 bases; J trimming: 3 bases; junction bases outside the gene matches: 6. Per germline, CDR1 SGHVS and CDR2 FQNEAQ. The CDR3 extends over 14 amino acids. This CDR3 reads CASSDTRGKETQYF. CDR3 nucleotide sequence: TGTGCCAGCAGCGATACCAGGGGGAAAGAGACCCAGTACTTC.

This rearrangement joins TRBV18 to TRBJ2-3; 13 bases are shared with TRBD2. This CDR3 is 16 amino acids long. The V segment lost 2 bases and the J segment 4 bases; nucleotides outside the gene matches: 3. Germline V lookup: CDR1 KGHSH, CDR2 LQKENI. The chain's CDR3 is CASSPRTSGSADTQYF. The DNA for the CDR3 is TGTGCCAGCTCACCAAGGACTAGCGGGAGTGCAGATACGCAGTATTTT.

The rearrangement links TRBV5-1 to TRBJ1-1; perhaps TRBD1 as D (5 bases). This CDR3 has 16 amino acids. Germline CDR1 SGHRS, CDR2 YFSETQ. Trimming took off 1 base at V and 5 bases at J, with 18 bases between the two ends. This chain's CDR3 is CASSLSQGRGGTEAFF. The CDR3 nucleotides are TGCGCCAGCAGCTTGAGTCAGGGTCGAGGAGGAACTGAAGCTTTCTTT.

This chain uses TRBV7-2 with TRBJ2-5; D is tentatively TRBD1 or TRBD2 (7 bases each). Deletions cut 4 bases from V and 2 bases from J, with 14 bases between. Germline CDR1 reads SGHTA; CDR2 reads FQGNSA. This CDR3 comprises 15 residues. The CDR3 reads CASSSQGGAQETQYF. CDR3 nucleotide sequence: TGTGCCAGCAGCTCCCAGGGGGGGGCGCAAGAGACCCAGTACTTC.

V usage is TRBV29-1 and J usage is TRBJ1-2, with TRBD1 identical over 7 bases. The CDR3 sequence is 12 residues long. Unmatched junction bases numbered 9, after V lost 7 bases and J lost 7 bases. Germline V gene data show CDR1 as SQVTM and CDR2 as ANQGSEA. The CDR3 DNA reads TGCAGCGGTGGAACAGGGGTATCTGGCTACACCTTC. This codes for CSGGTGVSGYTF.

The rearrangement joins TRBV5-1 to TRBJ2-5; D possibly corresponds to TRBD2 (5 bases). Trimming removed 1 base from V and 4 bases from J, with 8 bases in between. The germline V gene has CDR1 SGHRS and CDR2 YFSETQ. The length of the CDR3 is 13 residues. The DNA of the CDR3 is TGCGCCAGCAGCTTGAACACTAGAGAGACCCAGTACTTC. Protein sequence: CASSLNTRETQYF.

The sample holds one count of this clone. The chain joins TRBV5-1 to TRBJ2-5, with D hard to call. CDR3 length: 14 amino acids. Germline-derived CDR1 and CDR2 are SGHRS and YFSETQ. With 1 base removed from V and 2 bases from J, the gap between germline ends came to 9 bases. CDR3: CASSLSSSQETQYF. CDR3 sequence (DNA): TGCGCCAGCAGCTTGTCTTCTAGTCAAGAGACCCAGTACTTC.